A single sample is the source of the 2 T cell receptor beta chains below, sequenced in a study of blood T cells in healthy people across ages. Through a sample-barcoded 5' primer and a J-beta primer mix, a second PCR was run for 7 to 11 cycles. A single record per CDR3 protein comes from TCRdb applying MiXCR to the 5' RACE reads. The table includes about 580,000 distinct CDR3 sequences, 47% detected once. Sequenced material: blood. These receptors were obtained from a man at least 80 years old in good health.

V and J are TRBV7-2 and TRBJ2-1, with 8 bases that match TRBD2. The ends lost 4 bases at V and 6 bases at J; junction bases unmatched: 8. CDR1 and CDR2 (germline): SGHTA, FQGNSA. The CDR3 totals 15 residues. The CDR3 DNA sequence: TGTGCCAGCAGCTCCCATCTTCTAGCGGGCAATGAGCAGTTCTTC. Protein product: CASSSHLLAGNEQFF.

This chain connects TRBV5-1 to TRBJ2-7; TRBD2 matches 14 bases. CDR1 is SGHRS and CDR2 is YFSETQ in the germline V gene. Trimming removed 4 bases from V and 6 bases from J; junction bases left unmatched: 6. This CDR3 region has 15 residues. The chain's CDR3 is CASSQGLAGALEQYF. Here the CDR3 DNA reads TGCGCCAGCAGCCAGGGACTAGCGGGAGCCCTCGAGCAGTACTTC.